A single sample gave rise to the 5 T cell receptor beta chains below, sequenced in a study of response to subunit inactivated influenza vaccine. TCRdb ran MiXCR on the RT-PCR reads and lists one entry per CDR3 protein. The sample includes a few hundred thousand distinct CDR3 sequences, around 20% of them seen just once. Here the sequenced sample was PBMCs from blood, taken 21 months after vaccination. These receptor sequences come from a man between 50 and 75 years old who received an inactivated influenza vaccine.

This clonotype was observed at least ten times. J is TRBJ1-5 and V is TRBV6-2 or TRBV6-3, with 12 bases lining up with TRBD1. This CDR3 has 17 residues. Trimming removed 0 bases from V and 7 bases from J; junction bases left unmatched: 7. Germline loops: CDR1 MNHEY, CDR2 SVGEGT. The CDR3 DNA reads TGTGCCAGCAGTTACTCAGGGACAGGGGGCCTCCGGCAGCCCCAGCATTTT. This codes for CASSYSGTGGLRQPQHF.

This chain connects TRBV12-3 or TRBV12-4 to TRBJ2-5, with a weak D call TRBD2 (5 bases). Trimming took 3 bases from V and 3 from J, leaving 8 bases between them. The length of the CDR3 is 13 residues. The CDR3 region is CASSFSGKETQYF. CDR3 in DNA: TGTGCCAGCAGTTTTTCGGGGAAAGAGACCCAGTACTTC.

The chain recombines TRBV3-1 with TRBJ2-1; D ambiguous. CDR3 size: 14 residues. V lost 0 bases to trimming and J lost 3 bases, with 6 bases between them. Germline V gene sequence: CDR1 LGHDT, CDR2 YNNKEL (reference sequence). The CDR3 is CASSQDSIYNEQFF. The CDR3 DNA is TGTGCCAGCAGCCAAGATTCCATCTACAATGAGCAGTTCTTC.

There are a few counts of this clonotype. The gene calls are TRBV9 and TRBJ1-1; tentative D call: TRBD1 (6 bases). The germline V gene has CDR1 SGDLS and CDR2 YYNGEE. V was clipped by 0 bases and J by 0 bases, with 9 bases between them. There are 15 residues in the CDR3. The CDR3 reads CASSVGGHMNTEAFF. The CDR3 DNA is TGTGCCAGCAGCGTAGGGGGACACATGAACACTGAAGCTTTCTTT. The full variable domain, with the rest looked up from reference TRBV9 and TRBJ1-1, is DSGVTQTPKHLITATGQRVTLRCSPRSGDLSVYWYQQSLDQGLQFLIQYYNGEERAKGNILERFSAQQFPDLHSELNLSSLELGDSALYFCASSVGGHMNTEAFFGQGTRLTVV.

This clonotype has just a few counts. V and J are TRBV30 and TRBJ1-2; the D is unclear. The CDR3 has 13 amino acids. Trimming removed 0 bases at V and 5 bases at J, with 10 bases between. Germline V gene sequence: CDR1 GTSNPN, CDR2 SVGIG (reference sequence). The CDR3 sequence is CAWSVGQAYGYTF. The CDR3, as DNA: TGTGCCTGGAGTGTTGGGCAGGCTTATGGCTACACCTTC.